These 8 T cell receptor beta chains originate from one sample sequenced in a study of blood T cell repertoires in COVID-19. Generated by immunoSEQ multiplex PCR, the TCRdb table keeps only in-frame clones and is missing some. The table shows about 27,000 clones, with roughly 84% occurring only once. Material for sequencing was peripheral blood. These receptor sequences come from a man aged 70 or older with active COVID-19.

This chain uses TRBV2 with TRBJ2-7, with TRBD1 matching 9 bases. Germline V gene sequence: CDR1 SNHLY, CDR2 FYNNEI. V shed 6 bases, J shed 2 bases, and the junction held 8 bases outside the gene matches. The CDR3 is made up of 15 amino acids. CDR3 in DNA: TGTGCCAGCAGCGGTCCGGGACAGGGAGCCTACGAGCAGTACTTC. It codes for CASSGPGQGAYEQYF.

The chain is built from TRBV3-1 (or the pseudogene TRBV3-2) and TRBJ2-7; D is ambiguous. The V and J ends lost 0 bases and 1 base respectively, with 10 bases between them. CDR1 LGHDT and CDR2 YNNKEL come from the germline V gene (reference sequence). The CDR3 length is 15 residues. The CDR3 reads CASSQDLYRSYEQYF. The DNA for the CDR3 is TGTGCCAGCAGCCAAGATTTGTATAGATCCTACGAGCAGTACTTC.

The chain uses TRBV5-1 and TRBJ1-5; the D gene is possibly TRBD1 (6 bases). This CDR3 has 14 residues. V was shortened by 5 bases and J by 6 bases, with 15 bases between the two germline ends. The germline V gene encodes CDR1 SGHRS and CDR2 YFSETQ. CDR3 DNA: TGCGCCAGCAGTATGGGGGGGCAGGGTCAGCCCCAGCATTTT. Translating gives CASSMGGQGQPQHF.

The chain joins TRBV14 to TRBJ1-1; D unclear. Trimming removed 1 base from V and 1 base from J, with 7 bases in between. CDR1 and CDR2 (germline): SGHDN, FVKESK. The CDR3 extends over 14 amino acids. The CDR3 protein is CASSQGAANTEAFF. DNA of the CDR3: TGTGCCAGCAGCCAAGGGGCAGCGAACACTGAAGCTTTCTTT. Together with reference TRBV14 and TRBJ1-1, the CDR3 gives the full variable domain: EAGVTQFPSHSVIEKGQTVTLRCDPISGHDNLYWYRRVMGKEIKFLLHFVKESKQDESGMPNNRFLAERTGGTYSTLKVQPAELEDSGVYFCASSQGAANTEAFFGQGTRLTVV.

The chain couples TRBV3-1 (or the pseudogene TRBV3-2) to TRBJ2-1, with D perhaps TRBD2 (6 bases). Trimming cost V 4 bases and J 5 bases, with 30 bases left between them. The CDR3 loop spans 20 amino acids. The germline V gene encodes CDR1 LGHDT and CDR2 YNNKEL (reference sequence). DNA for the CDR3: TGTGCCAGCAGCCCCCTTAGGAGTGGGGACTCACCCCGCCGAAACAATGAGCAGTTCTTC. This sequence encodes CASSPLRSGDSPRRNNEQFF.

CDR3: CASSRGGSYNEQFF. The CDR3 region has the DNA TGTGCCAGCAGCAGGGGGGGCTCCTACAATGAGCAGTTCTTC. This sequence joins TRBV7-3 and TRBJ2-1; possible D gene TRBD2, 7 bases. V lost 5 bases, J lost 0 bases, and 8 bases lay in between. CDR3 size: 14 residues. Germline V gene lookup returns CDR1 SGHTA and CDR2 FQGTGA. Together with reference TRBV7-3 and TRBJ2-1, the CDR3 gives the full variable domain: GAGVSQTPSNKVTEKGKYVELRCDPISGHTALYWYRQSLGQGPEFLIYFQGTGAADDSGLPNDRFFAVRPEGSVSTLKIQRTERGDSAVYLCASSRGGSYNEQFFGPGTRLTVL.

V is TRBV28 and J is TRBJ2-7, with TRBD1 matching over 10 bases. V lost 3 bases, J lost 3 bases, and 8 bases stayed unmatched. The CDR3 has 16 amino acids. The germline gives CDR1 MDHEN, CDR2 SYDVKM. The CDR3 DNA follows: TGTGCCAGCAGTTTTCCGTTAGGGACAGGGGACTACGAGCAGTACTTC. The encoded protein is CASSFPLGTGDYEQYF. Supplemented by reference TRBV28 and TRBJ2-7, the full variable domain reads DVKVTQSSRYLVKRTGEKVFLECVQDMDHENMFWYRQDPGLGLRLIYFSYDVKMKEKGDIPEGYSVSREKKERFSLILESASTNQTSMYLCASSFPLGTGDYEQYFGPGTRLTVT.

The V gene is TRBV5-1, the J gene TRBJ2-7; possibly TRBD1 for D (6 bases). Trimming removed 0 bases from V and 4 bases from J, with 11 bases in between. The CDR3 extends over 14 amino acids. Germline V gene sequence: CDR1 SGHRS, CDR2 YFSETQ. The CDR3 coding sequence is TGCGCCAGCAGCTTGGGACCAGGGACATACGAGCAGTACTTC. Translated: CASSLGPGTYEQYF.